This T cell receptor beta chain was sequenced in a study of CD8 T cells in Susac syndrome. Study-wide results and caveats: As the study acknowledged, the number of individuals who were part of its TCR sequencing and HLA analysis was relatively small.

cDNA came from roughly 0.47 to 1 ug RNA primed by random hexamers. Multiplex immunoSEQ PCR targeted 54 Vbeta and 13 Jbeta TCR beta segments. TCRdb re-called the immunoSEQ multiplex PCR reads with MiXCR, one entry per CDR3 protein. Of approximately 200,000 distinct CDR3 sequences listed, about 90% were seen once; the top ten hold about 0.15%. Comment on this clonotype: Its antigen remains unidentified.

CDR1 is PRHDT, CDR2 FYEKMQ, per germline (reference sequence). V lost 0 bases and J 2 bases, leaving 11 bases between the germline ends. CDR3 length: 15 residues. Sequencing of TCR beta covered CD8+ and CD4+ T cells obtained from blood. TEMRA cells were enriched by FACS, and CD4+ and CD8+ T cells were negatively isolated. This clonotype originated in a human donor with multiple sclerosis. V and J are TRBV13 and TRBJ2-7; the D is unclear. Sequenced sample: CD8+ T cells from PBMCs. The CDR3 DNA reads as TGTGCCAGCAGCTTAGGCACCCCCGGTACCTACGAGCAGTACTTC. This translates into CASSLGTPGTYEQYF.